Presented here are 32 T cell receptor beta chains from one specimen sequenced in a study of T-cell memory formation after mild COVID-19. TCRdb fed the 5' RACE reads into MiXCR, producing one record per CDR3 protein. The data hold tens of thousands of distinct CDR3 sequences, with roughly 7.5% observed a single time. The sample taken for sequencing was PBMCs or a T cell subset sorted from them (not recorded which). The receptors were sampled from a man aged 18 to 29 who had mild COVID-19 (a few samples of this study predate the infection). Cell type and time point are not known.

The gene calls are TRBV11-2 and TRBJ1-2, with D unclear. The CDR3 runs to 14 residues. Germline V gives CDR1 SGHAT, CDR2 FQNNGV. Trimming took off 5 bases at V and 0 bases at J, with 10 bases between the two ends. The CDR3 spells CASSRQEPNYGYTF. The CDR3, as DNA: TGTGCCAGCAGCCGTCAGGAGCCTAACTATGGCTACACCTTC. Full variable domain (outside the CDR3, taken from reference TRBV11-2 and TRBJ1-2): EAGVAQSPRYKIIEKRQSVAFWCNPISGHATLYWYQQILGQGPKLLIQFQNNGVVDDSQLPKDRFSAERLKGVDSTLKIQPAKLEDSAVYLCASSRQEPNYGYTFGSGTRLTVV.

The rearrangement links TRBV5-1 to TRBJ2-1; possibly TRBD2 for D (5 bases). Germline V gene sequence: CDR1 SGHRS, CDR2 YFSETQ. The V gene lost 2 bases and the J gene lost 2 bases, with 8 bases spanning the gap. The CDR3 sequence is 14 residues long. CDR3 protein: CASSFGETYNEQFF. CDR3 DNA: TGCGCCAGCAGCTTTGGGGAGACCTACAATGAGCAGTTCTTC.

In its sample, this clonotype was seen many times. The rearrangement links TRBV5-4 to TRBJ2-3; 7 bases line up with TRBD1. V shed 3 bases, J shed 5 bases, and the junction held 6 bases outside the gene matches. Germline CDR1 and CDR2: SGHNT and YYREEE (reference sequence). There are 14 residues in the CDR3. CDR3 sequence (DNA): TGTGCCAGCAGCTCCCGACAGGGTATAGATACGCAGTATTTT. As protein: CASSSRQGIDTQYF.

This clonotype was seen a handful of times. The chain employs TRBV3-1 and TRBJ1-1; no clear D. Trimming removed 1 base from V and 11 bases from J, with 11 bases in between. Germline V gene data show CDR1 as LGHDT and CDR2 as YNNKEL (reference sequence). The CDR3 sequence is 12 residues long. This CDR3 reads CASSQGRGLAFF. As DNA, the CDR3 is TGTGCCAGCAGCCAAGGTCGGGGTTTGGCTTTCTTT.

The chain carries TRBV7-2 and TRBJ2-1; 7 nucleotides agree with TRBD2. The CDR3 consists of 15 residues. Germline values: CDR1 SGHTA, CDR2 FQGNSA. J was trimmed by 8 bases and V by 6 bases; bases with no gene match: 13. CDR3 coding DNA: TGTGCCAGCAGACCTCGCCCGGGGGGTACCTATGAGCAGTTCTTC. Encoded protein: CASRPRPGGTYEQFF.

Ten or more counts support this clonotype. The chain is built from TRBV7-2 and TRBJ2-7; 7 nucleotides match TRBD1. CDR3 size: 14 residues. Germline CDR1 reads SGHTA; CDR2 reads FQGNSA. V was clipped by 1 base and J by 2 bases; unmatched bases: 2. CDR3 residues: CASSLGTGAYEQYV. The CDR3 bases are TGTGCCAGCAGCTTAGGCACAGGGGCCTACGAGCAGTACGTC.

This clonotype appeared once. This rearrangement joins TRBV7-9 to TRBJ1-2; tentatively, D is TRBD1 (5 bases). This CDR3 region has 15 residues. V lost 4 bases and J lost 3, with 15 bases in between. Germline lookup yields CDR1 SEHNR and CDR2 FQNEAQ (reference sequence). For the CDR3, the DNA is TGTGCCAGCAGCTACGCGACAGAGCCCTACTATGGCTACACCTTC. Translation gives CASSYATEPYYGYTF. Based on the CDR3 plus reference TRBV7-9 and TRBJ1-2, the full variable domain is DTGVSQNPRHKITKRGQNVTFRCDPISEHNRLYWYRQTLGQGPEFLTYFQNEAQLEKSRLLSDRFSAERPKGSFSTLEIQRTEQGDSAMYLCASSYATEPYYGYTFGSGTRLTVV.

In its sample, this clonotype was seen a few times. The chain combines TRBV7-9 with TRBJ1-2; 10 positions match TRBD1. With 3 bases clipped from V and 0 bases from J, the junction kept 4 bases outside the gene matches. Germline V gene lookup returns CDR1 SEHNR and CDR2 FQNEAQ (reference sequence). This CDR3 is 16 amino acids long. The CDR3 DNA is TGTGCCAGCAGCTTTCGGACAGGGGGAGCTAACTATGGCTACACCTTC. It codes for CASSFRTGGANYGYTF.

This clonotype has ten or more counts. The CDR3 here is CASRPSGTGGSYEQYV. The CDR3 nucleotides are TGTGCCAGCAGACCTTCCGGGACAGGGGGCTCCTACGAGCAGTACGTC. The chain uses TRBV6-5 and TRBJ2-7; 11 nucleotides align to TRBD1. Germline CDR1 MNHEY, CDR2 SVGAGI. The CDR3 loop spans 16 amino acids. V trimming: 6 bases; J trimming: 0 bases; junction bases outside the gene matches: 7.

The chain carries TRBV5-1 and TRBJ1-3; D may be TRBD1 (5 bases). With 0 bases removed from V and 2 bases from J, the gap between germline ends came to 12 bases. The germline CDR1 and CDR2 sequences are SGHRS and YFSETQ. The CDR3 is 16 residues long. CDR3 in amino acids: CASSLDGGGTGNTIYF. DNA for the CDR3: TGCGCCAGCAGCTTGGATGGGGGAGGCACTGGAAACACCATATATTTT. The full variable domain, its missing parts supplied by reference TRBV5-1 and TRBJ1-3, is KAGVTQTPRYLIKTRGQQVTLSCSPISGHRSVSWYQQTPGQGLQFLFEYFSETQRNKGNFPGRFSGRQFSNSRSEMNVSTLELGDSALYLCASSLDGGGTGNTIYFGEGSWLTVV.

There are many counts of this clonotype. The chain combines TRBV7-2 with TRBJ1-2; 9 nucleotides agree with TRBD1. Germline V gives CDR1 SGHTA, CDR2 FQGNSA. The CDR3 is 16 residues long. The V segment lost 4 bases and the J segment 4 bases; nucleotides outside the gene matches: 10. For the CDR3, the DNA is TGTGCCAGCAGCTCACCCCGACAGGGGGGACTCTATGGCTACACCTTC. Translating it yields CASSSPRQGGLYGYTF.

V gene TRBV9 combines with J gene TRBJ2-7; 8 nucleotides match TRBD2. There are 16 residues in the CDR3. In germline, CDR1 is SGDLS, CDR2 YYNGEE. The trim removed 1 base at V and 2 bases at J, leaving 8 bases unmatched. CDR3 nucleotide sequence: TGTGCCAGCAGCGTATGTTTACTAGCGGAGACCTACGAGCAGTACTTC. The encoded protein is CASSVCLLAETYEQYF.

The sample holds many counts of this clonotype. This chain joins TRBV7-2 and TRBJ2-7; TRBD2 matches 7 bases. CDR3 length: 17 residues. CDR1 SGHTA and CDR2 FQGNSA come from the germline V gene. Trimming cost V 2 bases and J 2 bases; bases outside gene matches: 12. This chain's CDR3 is CASSLKMGYGGAYEQYV. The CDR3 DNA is TGTGCCAGCAGCTTAAAGATGGGATATGGGGGGGCCTACGAGCAGTACGTC.

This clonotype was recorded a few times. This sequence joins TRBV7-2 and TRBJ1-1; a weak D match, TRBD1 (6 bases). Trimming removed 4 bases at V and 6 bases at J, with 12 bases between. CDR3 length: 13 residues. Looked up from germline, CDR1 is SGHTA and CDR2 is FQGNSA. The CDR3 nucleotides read TGTGCCAGCAGCTCTTATACAGGGTCTGAAGCTTTCTTT. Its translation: CASSSYTGSEAFF. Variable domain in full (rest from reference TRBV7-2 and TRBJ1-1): GAGVSQSPSNKVTEKGKDVELRCDPISGHTALYWYRQSLGQGLEFLIYFQGNSAPDKSGLPSDRFSAERTGGSVSTLTIQRTQQEDSAVYLCASSSYTGSEAFFGQGTRLTVV.

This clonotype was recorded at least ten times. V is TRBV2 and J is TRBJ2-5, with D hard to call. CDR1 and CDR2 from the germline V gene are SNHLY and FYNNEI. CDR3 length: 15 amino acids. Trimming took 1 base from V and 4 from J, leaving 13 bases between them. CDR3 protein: CASSEGSLGIETQYF. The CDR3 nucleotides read TGTGCCAGCAGTGAAGGGTCCCTAGGGATAGAGACCCAGTACTTC.

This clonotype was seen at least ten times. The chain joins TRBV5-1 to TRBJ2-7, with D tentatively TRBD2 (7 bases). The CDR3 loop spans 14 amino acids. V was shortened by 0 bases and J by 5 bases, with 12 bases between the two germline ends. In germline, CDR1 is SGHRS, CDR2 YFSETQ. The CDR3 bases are TGCGCCAGCAGCTTGGGAGGGGGGGCGGACGAGCAGTACTTC. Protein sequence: CASSLGGGADEQYF.

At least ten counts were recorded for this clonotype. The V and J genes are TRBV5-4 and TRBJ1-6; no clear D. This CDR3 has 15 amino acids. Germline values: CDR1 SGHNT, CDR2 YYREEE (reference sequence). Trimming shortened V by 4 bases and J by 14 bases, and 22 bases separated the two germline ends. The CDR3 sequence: CASSPGLEHGFSLHF. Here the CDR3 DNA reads TGTGCCAGCAGCCCCGGGTTGGAACACGGTTTTTCCCTCCACTTT.

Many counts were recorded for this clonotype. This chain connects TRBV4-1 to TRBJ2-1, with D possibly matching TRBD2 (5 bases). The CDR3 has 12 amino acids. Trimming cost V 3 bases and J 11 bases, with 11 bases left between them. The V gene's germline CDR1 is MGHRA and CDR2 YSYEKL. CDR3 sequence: CASSHRGEKQFF. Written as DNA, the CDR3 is TGCGCCAGCAGCCACCGGGGAGAAAAGCAGTTCTTC.

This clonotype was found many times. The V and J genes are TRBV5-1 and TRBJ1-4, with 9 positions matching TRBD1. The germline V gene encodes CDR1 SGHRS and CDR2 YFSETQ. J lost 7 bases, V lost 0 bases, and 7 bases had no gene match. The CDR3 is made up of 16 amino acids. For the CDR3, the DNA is TGCGCCAGCAGCTTGGGAGACAGGGGGTCTGGTGAAAAACTGTTTTTT. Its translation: CASSLGDRGSGEKLFF.

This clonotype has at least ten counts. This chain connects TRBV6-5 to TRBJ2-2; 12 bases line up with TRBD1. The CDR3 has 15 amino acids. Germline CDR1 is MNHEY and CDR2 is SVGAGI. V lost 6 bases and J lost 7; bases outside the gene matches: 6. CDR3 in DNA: TGTGCCAGCAGCTTCCGGGACAGGGGGCGCGGGGAGCTGTTTTTT. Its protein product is CASSFRDRGRGELFF.

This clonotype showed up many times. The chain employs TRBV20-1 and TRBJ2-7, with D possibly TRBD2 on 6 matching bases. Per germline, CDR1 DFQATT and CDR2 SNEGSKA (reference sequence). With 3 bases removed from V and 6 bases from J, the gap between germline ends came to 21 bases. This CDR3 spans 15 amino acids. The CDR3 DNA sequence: TGCAGTGCTAGGGGGGAGGACTACGACCGAGGCGAGCAGTACGTC. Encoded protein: CSARGEDYDRGEQYV.

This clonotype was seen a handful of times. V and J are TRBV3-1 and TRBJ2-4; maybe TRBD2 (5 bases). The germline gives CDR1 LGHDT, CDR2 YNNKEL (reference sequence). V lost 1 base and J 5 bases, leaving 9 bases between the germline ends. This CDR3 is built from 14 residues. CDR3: CASSQGGRENIQYF. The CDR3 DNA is TGTGCCAGCAGCCAAGGAGGGCGGGAAAACATTCAGTACTTC.

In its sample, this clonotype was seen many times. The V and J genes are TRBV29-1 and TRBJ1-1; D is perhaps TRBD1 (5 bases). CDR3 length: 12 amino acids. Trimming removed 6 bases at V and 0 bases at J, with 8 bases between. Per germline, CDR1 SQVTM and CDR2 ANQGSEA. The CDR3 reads CSVGLMNTEAFF. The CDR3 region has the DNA TGCAGCGTGGGACTGATGAACACTGAAGCTTTCTTT.

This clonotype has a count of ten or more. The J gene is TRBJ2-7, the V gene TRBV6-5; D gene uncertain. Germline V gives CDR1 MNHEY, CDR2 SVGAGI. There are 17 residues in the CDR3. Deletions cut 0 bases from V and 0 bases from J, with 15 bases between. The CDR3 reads CASSYSVVPKISYEQYV. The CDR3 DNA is TGTGCCAGCAGTTACTCAGTAGTGCCTAAAATCTCCTACGAGCAGTACGTC.

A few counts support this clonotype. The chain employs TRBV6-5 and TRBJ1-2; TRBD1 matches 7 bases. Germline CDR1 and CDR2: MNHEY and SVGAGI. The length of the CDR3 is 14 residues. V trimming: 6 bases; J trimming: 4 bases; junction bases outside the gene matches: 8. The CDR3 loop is CASSRYRGSYGYTF. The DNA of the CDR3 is TGTGCCAGCAGCCGATACAGGGGTAGCTATGGCTACACCTTC.

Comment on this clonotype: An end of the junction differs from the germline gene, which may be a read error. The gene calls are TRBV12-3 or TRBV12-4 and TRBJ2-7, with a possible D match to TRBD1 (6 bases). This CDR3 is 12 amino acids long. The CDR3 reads CASTLQSGTPIF. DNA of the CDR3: TGTGCCAGCACTCTTCAATCCGGGACACCCATCTTC.

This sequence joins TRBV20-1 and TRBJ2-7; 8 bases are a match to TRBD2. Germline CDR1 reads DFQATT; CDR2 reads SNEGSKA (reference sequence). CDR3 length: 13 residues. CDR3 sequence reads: CSGVVAGNYEQYF. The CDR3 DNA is TGCAGCGGCGTCGTAGCGGGAAATTACGAGCAGTACTTC.

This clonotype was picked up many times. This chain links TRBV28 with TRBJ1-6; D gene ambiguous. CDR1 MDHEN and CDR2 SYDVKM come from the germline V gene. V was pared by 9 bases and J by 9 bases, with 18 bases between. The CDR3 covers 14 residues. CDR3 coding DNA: TGTGCCAGTACAGTGTTTGATCATCGTTCACCCCTCCACTTT. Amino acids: CASTVFDHRSPLHF.

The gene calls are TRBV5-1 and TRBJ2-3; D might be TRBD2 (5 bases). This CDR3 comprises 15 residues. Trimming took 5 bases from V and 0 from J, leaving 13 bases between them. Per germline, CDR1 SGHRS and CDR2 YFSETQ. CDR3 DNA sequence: TGCGCCAGCAGTCTGTCGGGAACTAGCACAGATACGCAGTATTTT. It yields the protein CASSLSGTSTDTQYF.

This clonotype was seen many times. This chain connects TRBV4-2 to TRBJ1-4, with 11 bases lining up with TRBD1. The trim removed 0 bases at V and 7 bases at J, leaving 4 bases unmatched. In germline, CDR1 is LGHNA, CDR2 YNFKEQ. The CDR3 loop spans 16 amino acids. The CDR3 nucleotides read TGTGCCAGCAGCCAAGATCGGGACAGGGGGAGTGAAAAACTGTTTTTT. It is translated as CASSQDRDRGSEKLFF.

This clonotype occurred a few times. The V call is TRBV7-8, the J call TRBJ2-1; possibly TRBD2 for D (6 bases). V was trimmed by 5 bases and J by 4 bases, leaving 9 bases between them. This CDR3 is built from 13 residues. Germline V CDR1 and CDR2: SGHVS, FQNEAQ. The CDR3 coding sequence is TGTGCCAGCAGCGCGGGACTTTACAATGAGCAGTTCTTC. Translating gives CASSAGLYNEQFF.

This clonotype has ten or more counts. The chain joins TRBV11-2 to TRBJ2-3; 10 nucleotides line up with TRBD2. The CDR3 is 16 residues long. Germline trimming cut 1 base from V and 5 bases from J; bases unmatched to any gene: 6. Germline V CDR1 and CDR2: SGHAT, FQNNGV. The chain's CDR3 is CASSLVFLAGEDTQYF. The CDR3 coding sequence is TGTGCCAGCAGCTTAGTCTTCCTAGCGGGGGAAGATACGCAGTATTTT.